Included here is one TCR beta chain sequence, with context. This sample was taken from a study of T cell responses to AZD1222 COVID-19 vaccine. V shed 2 bases and J shed 6 bases, with 17 bases lying between them. Per the germline V gene, CDR1 is LGHNA and CDR2 is YNFKEQ. This CDR3 spans 15 amino acids. The table came from immunoSEQ multiplex PCR; TCRdb's copy has only in-frame clones and leaves some out. The sample lists 130,000 or so clones, around 92% occurring once. V is TRBV4-2 and J is TRBJ2-7; tentatively, D is TRBD1 (6 bases). Sequenced here: peripheral blood, sampled on day 0 of AZD1222 vaccination. The receptor was isolated from an adult in good health. The CDR3 region has the DNA TGTGCCAGCAGCCAACGGGACATAGGAACCTCCGAGCAGTACTTC. Encoded protein: CASSQRDIGTSEQYF.